This is a list of T cell receptor beta chains from one sample in a study of T cells in Graves' hyperthyroidism and ophthalmopathy. Using its own MiXCR run on the multiplex PCR reads, TCRdb lists one record per CDR3 protein. This sample carries about half a million distinct CDR3 sequences, about 15% of them seen once, and the ten largest clones take less than 30%. Sequencing input: blood. All receptors derive from a woman aged 30 to 39 with Graves' ophthalmopathy. The CDR3 runs from the conserved cysteine through the conserved F or W. The D gene is left open where the match is weak. Expanded clones get a size class; other rows say once, few or many, or leave the size out.

CDR3 length	V gene	clone size	D gene	J gene	CDR3 protein	CDR3 DNA
17	TRBV6-2/TRBV6-3	many	-	TRBJ2-1	CASTKRGDGGSRVEQFF	TGTGCCAGCACGAAGAGGGGGGACGGCGGGAGTCGGGTTGAGCAGTTCTTC
11	TRBV6-1	many	TRBD1	TRBJ1-2	CASGTGDGYTF	TGTGCCAGCGGGACAGGGGATGGCTACACCTTC
13	TRBV7-2	-	-	TRBJ2-3	CASTLRSTDTQYF	TGTGCCAGCACCCTAAGAAGCACAGATACGCAGTATTTT
16	TRBV7-8	many	-	TRBJ1-2	CASSLLSAGSGYGYTF	TGTGCCAGCAGCTTACTGTCCGCGGGATCCGGCTATGGCTACACCTTC
16	TRBV20-1	many	TRBD2	TRBJ2-7	CSASLGLAGEVYEQYF	TGCAGTGCTAGTCTAGGGCTAGCGGGAGAGGTCTACGAGCAGTACTTC
15	TRBV4-3	-	-	TRBJ2-4	CASSHSGQYQNIQYF	TGCGCCAGCAGCCACTCTGGACAGTACCAAAACATTCAGTACTTC
13	TRBV20-1	-	-	TRBJ1-2	CSARNTTNYGYTF	TGCAGTGCCCGGAACACCACTAACTATGGCTACACCTTC
15	TRBV27	many	TRBD1	TRBJ2-7	CASSGLWTGVGEQYF	TGTGCCAGCAGTGGGTTATGGACAGGGGTTGGCGAGCAGTACTTC
13	TRBV30	many	-	TRBJ2-1	CAWTDGRYNEQFF	TGTGCCTGGACGGACGGGAGATACAATGAGCAGTTCTTC
16	TRBV9	-	TRBD1	TRBJ2-3	CASSVAGGPAGDTQYF	TGTGCCAGCAGCGTAGCAGGGGGACCCGCTGGGGATACGCAGTATTTT
13	TRBV5-8	-	-	TRBJ1-1	CASSWTVNTGAFF	TGTGCCAGCAGCTGGACAGTGAACACTGGAGCTTTCTTT
15	TRBV29-1	many	-	TRBJ1-1	CSVAGPLQGPIEAFF	TGCAGCGTTGCGGGGCCTTTACAGGGACCTATTGAAGCTTTCTTT
11	TRBV29-1	-	TRBD1	TRBJ1-2	CSVGDRGGYTF	TGCAGCGTGGGAGACAGGGGAGGCTACACCTTC
14	TRBV24-1	-	TRBD1	TRBJ1-1	CATSDWTGATEAFF	TGTGCCACCAGTGATTGGACAGGGGCCACTGAAGCTTTCTTT
13	TRBV30	many	-	TRBJ2-5	CAWIGRVQETQYF	TGTGCCTGGATTGGTAGAGTACAAGAGACCCAGTACTTC
11	TRBV20-1	-	TRBD1	TRBJ2-1	CSASDRDGQFF	TGCAGTGCTTCCGACAGGGACGGGCAGTTCTTC
14	TRBV5-8	many	-	TRBJ2-1	CASTSGWIDNEQFF	TGTGCCAGCACTTCAGGGTGGATCGACAATGAGCAGTTCTTC
16	TRBV28	many	TRBD1	TRBJ2-7	CASSLPGTVQGDEQYF	TGTGCCAGCAGTTTGCCTGGGACCGTGCAGGGGGACGAGCAGTACTTC
16	TRBV7-8	many	-	TRBJ2-1	CASSLVPRDRNNEQFF	TGTGCCAGCAGCTTAGTTCCCCGGGACCGTAACAATGAGCAGTTCTTC
15	TRBV2	many	TRBD1	TRBJ2-3	CASSESGGRTDTQYF	TGTGCCAGCAGTGAATCAGGGGGACGCACAGATACGCAGTATTTT
14	TRBV6-1	many	-	TRBJ1-5	CANSQGESNQPQHF	TGTGCCAACTCTCAGGGTGAGAGCAATCAGCCCCAGCATTTT
13	TRBV12-3/TRBV12-4	-	-	TRBJ1-5	CASTPPPNGPQHF	TGTGCCAGCACCCCCCCCCCGAATGGGCCCCAGCATTTT
18	TRBV28	-	-	TRBJ2-5	CASSLELPLGRLQETQYF	TGTGCCAGCAGTTTAGAACTCCCTCTCGGCAGGCTACAAGAGACCCAGTACTTC
15	TRBV2	many	TRBD1	TRBJ2-3	CASSATGASTDTQYF	TGTGCCAGCAGCGCAACAGGGGCGAGCACAGATACGCAGTATTTT
16	TRBV5-1	-	TRBD2	TRBJ2-1	CASSLPTSGEYNEQFF	TGCGCCAGCAGCCTTCCGACTAGCGGGGAATACAATGAGCAGTTCTTC
13	TRBV28	many	-	TRBJ1-5	CASSLDTLQPQHF	TGTGCCAGCAGCCTGGACACCCTTCAGCCCCAGCATTTT
12	TRBV28	many	-	TRBJ1-1	CASSFGRFEAFF	TGTGCCAGCAGTTTCGGACGATTTGAAGCTTTCTTT
15	TRBV6-1	few	TRBD2	TRBJ2-7	CASSYSGREAEEQYF	TGTGCCAGCAGTTACAGCGGGAGAGAGGCAGAAGAGCAGTACTTC
13	TRBV30	many	-	TRBJ2-5	CAGEGVSQETQYF	TGTGCCGGGGAGGGGGTCAGCCAAGAGACCCAGTACTTC
16	TRBV20-1	many	TRBD2	TRBJ2-1	CSARDLSGRVYNEQFF	TGCAGTGCTAGAGACCTTAGCGGGAGGGTGTATAATGAGCAGTTCTTC
15	TRBV7-8	few	-	TRBJ1-2	CASSLNVGDLYGYTF	TGTGCCAGCAGCCTGAACGTGGGGGATCTCTATGGCTACACCTTC
16	TRBV7-7	-	TRBD2	TRBJ2-2	CASSPRTSGSPGELFF	TGTGCTAGCAGCCCCCGGACTAGCGGGAGTCCCGGGGAGCTGTTTTTT
18	TRBV4-3	-	-	TRBJ2-6	CASSQDSGVILGANVLTF	TGCGCCAGCAGCCAAGATTCGGGTGTCATCTTGGGGGCCAACGTCCTGACTTTC
14	TRBV2	many	-	TRBJ2-3	CASRGGPSTDTQYF	TGTGCCAGCAGAGGGGGGCCGAGCACAGATACGCAGTATTTT
15	TRBV2	many	TRBD2	TRBJ2-1	CASKDGGGPYNEQFF	TGTGCCAGCAAGGATGGGGGAGGGCCCTACAATGAGCAGTTCTTC
13	TRBV28	many	-	TRBJ1-5	CASKIGSIGPQHF	TGTGCCAGCAAAATTGGCTCAATTGGGCCCCAGCATTTT
14	TRBV18	many	-	TRBJ1-2	CASSPLRDGHGYTF	TGTGCCAGCTCACCTCTCCGGGACGGTCATGGCTACACCTTC
15	TRBV9	many	-	TRBJ2-5	CASSVNTGRGETQYF	TGTGCCAGCAGCGTCAATACAGGGAGGGGCGAGACCCAGTACTTC
14	TRBV13	-	-	TRBJ2-2	CASSTATSTGELFF	TGTGCCAGCAGCACCGCGACGAGCACCGGGGAGCTGTTTTTT
11	TRBV24-1	few	-	TRBJ2-3	CATSRADTQYF	TGTGCCACCTCTCGGGCAGATACGCAGTATTTT
16	TRBV11-1	many	TRBD1	TRBJ1-1	CASSPAGGDTYTEAFF	TGTGCCAGCAGTCCTGCAGGGGGCGATACCTACACTGAAGCTTTCTTT
15	TRBV2	many	-	TRBJ2-7	CASRHPRAGSNEQYF	TGTGCCAGCAGACACCCCCGGGCGGGATCTAACGAGCAGTACTTC
13	TRBV2	many	-	TRBJ2-5	CASSAVYKETQYF	TGTGCCAGCAGTGCTGTGTATAAAGAGACCCAGTACTTC
14	TRBV29-1	few	TRBD1	TRBJ1-1	CSVDDDRVLAEAFF	TGCAGCGTTGATGATGACAGGGTTCTGGCTGAAGCTTTCTTT
17	TRBV29-1	-	TRBD2	TRBJ2-1	CSADDAVSGSFRNEQFF	TGCAGCGCCGACGACGCGGTTAGCGGGTCCTTTCGCAATGAGCAGTTCTTC
14	TRBV12-3/TRBV12-4	-	TRBD1	TRBJ1-4	CATKPGQGFEKLFF	TGTGCCACAAAACCGGGACAGGGGTTTGAAAAACTGTTTTTT
16	TRBV3-1	many	TRBD1	TRBJ1-1	CASSQDRGQEDTEAFF	TGTGCCAGCAGCCAAGATAGGGGACAGGAAGACACTGAAGCTTTCTTT
13	TRBV20-1	many	-	TRBJ2-3	CSARDPTTDTQYF	TGCAGTGCTAGAGATCCGACCACAGATACGCAGTATTTT
15	TRBV5-1	many	-	TRBJ1-6	CASSFGGLDNSPLHF	TGCGCCAGCAGCTTTGGGGGTCTGGATAATTCACCCCTCCACTTT
13	TRBV12-3/TRBV12-4	many	TRBD1	TRBJ1-1	CASSLSGGGIAFF	TGTGCCAGCAGTTTAAGTGGAGGGGGCATCGCTTTCTTT
15	TRBV27	many	TRBD1	TRBJ2-7	CASSLSPRTGAEQYF	TGTGCCAGCAGTTTATCCCCCCGGACAGGGGCCGAGCAGTACTTC
13	TRBV7-8	many	-	TRBJ1-1	CASSVTEYTEAFF	TGTGCCAGCAGCGTCACAGAATACACTGAAGCTTTCTTT
12	TRBV6-2/TRBV6-3	many	TRBD1	TRBJ2-7	CASGTGVYEQYF	TGTGCCAGCGGGACAGGGGTCTACGAGCAGTACTTC
13	TRBV10-3	many	-	TRBJ2-5	CAIGARLIETQYF	TGTGCCATCGGGGCTAGACTGATAGAGACCCAGTACTTC
18	TRBV5-6	many	TRBD2	TRBJ2-1	CASSSPRALAGTYNEQFF	TGTGCCAGCAGCTCACCCCGGGCACTAGCGGGGACCTACAATGAGCAGTTCTTC
16	TRBV12-3/TRBV12-4	many	TRBD1	TRBJ2-2	CASNFGGQALAGELFF	TGTGCCAGCAACTTCGGAGGACAGGCTTTAGCCGGGGAGCTGTTTTTT
16	TRBV5-1	-	-	TRBJ1-3	CASSRRQALSGNTIYF	TGCGCCAGCAGCCGACGACAGGCCCTCTCTGGAAACACCATATATTTT